This entry describes one T cell receptor beta chain. This sample was taken from a study of metastatic and nonmetastatic thyroid tumors. In the study overall: Samples came from malignant and benign thyroid patients, and repertoires were compared across blood and tumor or nodule tissue.

Original processing notes: The study built a papillary thyroid cancer distant-metastasis classifier from CDR3 differences across clinicopathological groups. TCRdb re-clonotyped the PCR reads through MiXCR. In this record, the V and J calls reflect TCRdb's handling and not the investigators' own analysis. Here the sample spans some 20,000 clones, roughly a third being singletons. The CDR3 extends over 20 amino acids. V lost 3 bases, J lost 4 bases, and 18 bases stayed unmatched. Every patient underwent thyroid surgery untreated. This chain joins TRBV7-1 and TRBJ2-7; 13 bases agree with TRBD2. TRBV7-1 is an ORF, and what it does is uncertain. This clonotype originated in a female donor with papillary thyroid cancer or a benign thyroid nodule (not recorded which). Some clones in this sample may be carry-over from other donors' samples. The sequencing input was tumor tissue. CDR3 loop: CASSSTTGTSGNGAWYEQYF. In DNA, the CDR3 is TGTGCCAGCAGCTCTACAACCGGGACTAGCGGGAATGGTGCCTGGTACGAGCAGTACTTC.